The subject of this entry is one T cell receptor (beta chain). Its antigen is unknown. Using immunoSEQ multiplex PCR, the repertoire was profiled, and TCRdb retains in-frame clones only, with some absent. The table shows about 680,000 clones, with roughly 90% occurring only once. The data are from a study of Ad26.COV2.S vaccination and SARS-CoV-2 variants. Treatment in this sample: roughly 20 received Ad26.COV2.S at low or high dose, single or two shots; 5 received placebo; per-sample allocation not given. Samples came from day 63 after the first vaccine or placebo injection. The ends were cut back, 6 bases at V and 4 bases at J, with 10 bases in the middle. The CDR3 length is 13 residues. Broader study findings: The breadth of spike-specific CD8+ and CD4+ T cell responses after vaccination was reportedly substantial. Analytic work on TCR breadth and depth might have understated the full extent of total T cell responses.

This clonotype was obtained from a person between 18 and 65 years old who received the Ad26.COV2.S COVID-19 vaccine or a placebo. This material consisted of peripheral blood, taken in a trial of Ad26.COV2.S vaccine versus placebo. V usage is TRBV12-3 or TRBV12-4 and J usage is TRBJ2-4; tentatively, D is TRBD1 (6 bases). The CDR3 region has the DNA TGTGCCAGCAGATCAGGGGCAAAAAACATTCAGTACTTC. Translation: CASRSGAKNIQYF.